This is a list of T cell receptor beta chains from one sample in a study of cytomegalovirus exposure and HLA in healthy donors. The method was immunoSEQ multiplex PCR; TCRdb's version includes in-frame clones alone and lacks a portion of them. The table lists approximately 140,000 clones, 65% to 85% of them singletons, with 6.5% to 7% in the top ten. The material sequenced was PBMCs. The receptors here all came from a woman aged 35 to 49 in good health and CMV-seropositive. Both conserved end residues are part of each CDR3. D genes are given only for firm matches. Some rows mark clone size as missing; the rest say once, few, many or name a class of expanded clone.

TRBV6-5	TRBD2	TRBJ2-7	-	CASGTSEQYF	TGTGCCAGTGGGACTAGCGAGCAGTACTTC
TRBV6-5	-	TRBJ1-2	-	CASSPGCGYTF	TGTGCCAGCAGTCCAGGGTGTGGCTACACCTTC
TRBV29-1	TRBD1	TRBJ1-4	-	CSVGKTYGTGLNEKLFF	TGCAGCGTCGGGAAGACTTACGGGACAGGACTAAATGAAAAACTGTTTTTT
TRBV5-1	TRBD1	TRBJ1-6	-	CASSPTGGGSPLHF	TGCGCCAGCAGCCCTACAGGGGGGGGTTCACCCCTCCACTTT
TRBV6-5	-	TRBJ1-2	-	CASSYSIGQVHGYTF	TGTGCCAGCAGTTACTCTATAGGCCAGGTCCATGGCTACACCTTC
TRBV28	-	TRBJ1-2	-	CASSLRGGGGGYTF	TGTGCCAGCAGTTTACGGGGAGGGGGTGGCGGCTACACCTTC
TRBV6-5	TRBD2	TRBJ2-3	-	CASSYSILAGGHTQYF	TGTGCCAGCAGTTACTCGATACTAGCGGGGGGACATACGCAGTATTTT
TRBV18	TRBD2	TRBJ2-3	-	CASSPPGLAGDTQYF	TGTGCCAGCTCACCACCGGGACTAGCTGGTGATACGCAGTATTTT
TRBV7-6	TRBD1	TRBJ1-2	-	CASSTDRGGYTF	TGTGCCAGCAGCACGGACAGGGGTGGCTACACCTTC
TRBV7-2	TRBD2	TRBJ2-3	few	CASSLMASGFTDTQYF	TGTGCCAGCAGCTTAATGGCTAGCGGGTTCACAGATACGCAGTATTTT
TRBV4-1	-	TRBJ1-2	-	CASSQSLSGYYGYTF	TGCGCCAGCAGCCAGTCGTTATCAGGGTACTATGGCTACACCTTC
TRBV9	TRBD1	TRBJ1-4	few	CASSHTGAEEKLFF	TGTGCCAGCAGCCACACAGGGGCCGAAGAAAAACTGTTTTTT
TRBV5-4	-	TRBJ1-2	-	CASSSGGGGSYGYTF	TGTGCCAGCAGCTCTGGAGGTGGAGGTAGCTATGGCTACACCTTC
TRBV5-4	-	TRBJ2-5	few	CASSPGRLAQETQYF	TGTGCCAGCAGCCCGGGGCGGCTAGCGCAAGAGACCCAGTACTTC
TRBV5-1	-	TRBJ1-3	few	CASSDLGGAGNTIYF	TGCGCCAGCAGCGACCTCGGGGGAGCTGGAAACACCATATATTTT
TRBV2	-	TRBJ2-7	-	CASSVSSYEQYF	TGTGCCAGCTCGGTGTCCTCCTACGAGCAGTACTTC
TRBV25-1	TRBD1	TRBJ1-5	few	CASSATGNQPQHF	TGTGCCAGCAGTGCGACAGGGAATCAGCCCCAGCATTTT
TRBV7-3	-	TRBJ2-7	-	CASSIGQSYEQYF	TGTGCCAGCAGCATAGGACAGTCCTACGAGCAGTACTTC
TRBV7-6	TRBD1	TRBJ1-4	-	CASSPGQGGKLFF	TGTGCCAGCAGCCCCGGACAGGGTGGAAAACTGTTTTTT
TRBV6-4	-	TRBJ1-1	-	CASSEGGSNTEAFF	TGTGCCAGCAGTGAGGGGGGGTCGAACACTGAAGCTTTCTTT
TRBV2	TRBD1	TRBJ1-6	-	CASKRTGLSLALHF	TGTGCCAGCAAGAGGACAGGCCTAAGCTTAGCCCTCCACTTT
TRBV5-1	TRBD2	TRBJ2-6	-	CASRDPQRDFSGANVLTF	TGCGCCAGCAGGGACCCTCAGCGGGACTTCTCTGGGGCCAACGTCCTGACTTTC
TRBV14	-	TRBJ2-7	-	CASSRRILNAEQYF	TGTGCCAGCAGCCGGCGGATCCTTAACGCCGAGCAGTACTTC
TRBV5-4	TRBD1	TRBJ1-4	-	CASSLEGGSEKLFF	TGTGCCAGCAGCTTGGAAGGGGGCAGTGAAAAACTGTTTTTT
TRBV10-2	TRBD1	TRBJ1-6	-	CASSPDREGSPLHF	TGCGCCAGCAGCCCGGACAGGGAAGGATCACCCCTCCACTTT
TRBV5-6	TRBD1	TRBJ1-2	-	CASSWTGDDAYGYTF	TGTGCCAGCAGCTGGACAGGGGATGACGCCTATGGCTACACCTTC
TRBV29-1	-	TRBJ2-3	-	CSAPDRERRDTDTQYF	TGCAGCGCTCCGGACCGGGAAAGGCGGGACACAGATACGCAGTATTTT
TRBV6-4	TRBD1	TRBJ1-6	-	CASSGWDRIGSPLHF	TGTGCCAGCAGTGGATGGGACAGGATAGGGTCACCCCTCCACTTT
TRBV18	TRBD2	TRBJ2-1	-	CASSPPGLAGSNEQFF	TGTGCCAGCTCACCACCGGGACTAGCGGGGAGCAATGAGCAGTTCTTC
TRBV5-1	-	TRBJ1-2	-	CASSLDARVKNGYTF	TGCGCCAGCAGCTTGGATGCCAGGGTGAAGAATGGCTACACCTTC
TRBV6-1	-	TRBJ1-1	-	CASSVGRTGVAEAFF	TGTGCCAGCAGTGTTGGACGAACGGGGGTCGCTGAAGCTTTCTTT
TRBV7-9	TRBD1	TRBJ1-2	-	CASSSQTGGDYGYTF	TGTGCCAGCAGCTCACAGACAGGGGGGGACTATGGCTACACCTTC
TRBV4-1	-	TRBJ1-4	few	CASSHSSRGDEKLFF	TGCGCCAGCAGCCACTCGTCCCGAGGAGATGAAAAACTGTTTTTT
TRBV7-9	-	TRBJ1-5	-	CASSSARAGNQPQHF	TGTGCCAGCAGCTCCGCGAGGGCTGGCAATCAGCCCCAGCATTTT
TRBV6-6	TRBD1	TRBJ2-7	-	CASQTGNSYEQYF	TGTGCCAGCCAGACAGGGAACTCCTACGAGCAGTACTTC
TRBV5-1	-	TRBJ2-4	-	CASSSVGGFGGNIQYF	TGCGCCAGCAGCTCCGTTGGGGGATTCGGGGGAAACATTCAGTACTTC
TRBV7-9	TRBD1	TRBJ2-7	-	CASSLGGQTFPYEQYF	TGTGCCAGCAGCTTAGGGGGACAGACGTTCCCCTACGAGCAGTACTTC
TRBV28	-	TRBJ1-1	-	CASRYDRFSGAFF	TGTGCCAGCAGATATGACAGGTTTTCGGGCGCTTTCTTT
TRBV28	-	TRBJ1-3	-	CASRAMTGVSGNTIYF	TGTGCCAGCAGGGCGATGACGGGAGTCTCTGGAAACACCATATATTTT
TRBV7-2	TRBD2	TRBJ2-7	-	CASSFVAGLGEQYF	TGTGCCAGCAGCTTCGTAGCGGGGTTGGGCGAGCAGTACTTC
TRBV7-9	-	TRBJ2-1	-	CSSSPRGSDEQFF	TGTTCCAGCAGCCCGAGGGGGAGCGATGAGCAGTTCTTC
TRBV2	TRBD1	TRBJ1-4	few	CASMDRAIPNEKLFF	TGTGCCAGCATGGACAGGGCCATTCCAAATGAAAAACTGTTTTTT